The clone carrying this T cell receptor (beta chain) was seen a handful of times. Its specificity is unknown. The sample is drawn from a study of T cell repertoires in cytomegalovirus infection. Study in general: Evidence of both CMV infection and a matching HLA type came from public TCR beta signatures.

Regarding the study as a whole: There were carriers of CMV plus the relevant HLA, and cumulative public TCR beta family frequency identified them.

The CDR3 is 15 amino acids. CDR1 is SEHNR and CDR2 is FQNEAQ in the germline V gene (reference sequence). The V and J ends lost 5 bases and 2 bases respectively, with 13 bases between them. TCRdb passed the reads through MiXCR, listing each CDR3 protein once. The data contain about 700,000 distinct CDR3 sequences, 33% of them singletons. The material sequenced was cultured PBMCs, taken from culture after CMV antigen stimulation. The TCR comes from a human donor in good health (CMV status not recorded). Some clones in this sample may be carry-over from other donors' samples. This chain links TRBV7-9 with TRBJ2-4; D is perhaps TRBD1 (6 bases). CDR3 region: CASSAYRDPKNIQYF. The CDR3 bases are TGTGCCAGCAGCGCATACAGGGACCCCAAAAACATTCAGTACTTC.